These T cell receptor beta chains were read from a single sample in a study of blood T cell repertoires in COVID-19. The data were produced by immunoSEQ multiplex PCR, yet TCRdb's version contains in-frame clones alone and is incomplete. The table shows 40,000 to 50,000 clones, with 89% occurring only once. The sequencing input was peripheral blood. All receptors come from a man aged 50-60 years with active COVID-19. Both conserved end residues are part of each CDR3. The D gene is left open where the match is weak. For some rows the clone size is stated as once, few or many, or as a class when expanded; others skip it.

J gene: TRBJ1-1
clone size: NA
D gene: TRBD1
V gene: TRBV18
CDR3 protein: CASSPPPGGTEAFF
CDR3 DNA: TGTGCCAGCTCACCCCCGCCAGGGGGCACTGAAGCTTTCTTT

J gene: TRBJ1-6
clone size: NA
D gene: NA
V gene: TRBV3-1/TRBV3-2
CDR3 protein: CASSQRGELVKNSPLHF
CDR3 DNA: TGTGCCAGCAGCCAGAGAGGAGAGCTGGTAAAGAATTCACCCCTCCACTTT

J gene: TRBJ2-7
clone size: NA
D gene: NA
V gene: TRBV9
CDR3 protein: CASSVAGVGYEQYF
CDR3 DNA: TGTGCCAGCAGCGTAGCGGGAGTAGGTTACGAGCAGTACTTC

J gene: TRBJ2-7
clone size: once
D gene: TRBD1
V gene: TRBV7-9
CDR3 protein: CASSLDRGQSYEQYF
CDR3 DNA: TGTGCCAGCAGCCTGGACAGGGGGCAGTCCTACGAGCAGTACTTC

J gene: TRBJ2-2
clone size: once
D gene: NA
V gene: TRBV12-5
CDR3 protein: CASGLLTGVTGELFF
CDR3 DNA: TGTGCTAGTGGTTTGCTCACGGGAGTCACCGGGGAGCTGTTTTTT

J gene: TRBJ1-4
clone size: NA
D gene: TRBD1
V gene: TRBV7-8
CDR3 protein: CASSLAPGTGLAKLFF
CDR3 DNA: TGTGCCAGTAGCTTAGCCCCCGGGACAGGGCTTGCAAAACTGTTTTTT

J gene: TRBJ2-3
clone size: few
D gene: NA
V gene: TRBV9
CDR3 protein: CASSVRGWEAYTSTDTQYF
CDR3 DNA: TGTGCCAGCAGCGTAAGGGGTTGGGAGGCCTATACTAGCACAGATACGCAGTATTTT

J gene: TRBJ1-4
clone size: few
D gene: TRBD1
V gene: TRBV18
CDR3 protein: CASSPRDRGPATNEKLFF
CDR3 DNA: TGTGCCAGCTCACCTCGGGACAGGGGCCCTGCAACTAATGAAAAACTGTTTTTT

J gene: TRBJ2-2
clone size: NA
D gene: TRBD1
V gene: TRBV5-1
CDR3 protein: CASSFQGEDGELFF
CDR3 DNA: TGCGCCAGCAGCTTCCAGGGGGAAGACGGGGAGCTGTTTTTT

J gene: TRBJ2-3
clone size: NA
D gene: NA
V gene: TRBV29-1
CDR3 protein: CSVEDPTTYSDTQYF
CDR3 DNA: TGCAGCGTTGAAGATCCGACTACTTACTCAGATACGCAGTATTTT

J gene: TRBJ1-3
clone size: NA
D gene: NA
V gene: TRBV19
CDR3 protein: CASSPEPGNTIYF
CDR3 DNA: TGTGCCAGTAGTCCCGAGCCCGGAAACACCATATATTTT

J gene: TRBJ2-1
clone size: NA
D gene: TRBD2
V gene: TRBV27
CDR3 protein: CASRPSGRAGKQFF
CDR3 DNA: TGTGCCAGCAGACCCAGCGGGAGGGCCGGTAAGCAGTTCTTC

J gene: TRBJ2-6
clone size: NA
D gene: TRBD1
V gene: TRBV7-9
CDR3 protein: CAAQGAGANVLTF
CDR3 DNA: TGTGCCGCACAGGGGGCTGGGGCCAACGTCCTGACTTTC

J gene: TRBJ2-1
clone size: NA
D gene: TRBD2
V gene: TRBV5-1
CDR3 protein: CASSLNGLRLAGGDEQFF
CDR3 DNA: TGCGCCAGCAGCTTGAACGGCCTACGACTAGCGGGAGGCGATGAGCAGTTCTTC